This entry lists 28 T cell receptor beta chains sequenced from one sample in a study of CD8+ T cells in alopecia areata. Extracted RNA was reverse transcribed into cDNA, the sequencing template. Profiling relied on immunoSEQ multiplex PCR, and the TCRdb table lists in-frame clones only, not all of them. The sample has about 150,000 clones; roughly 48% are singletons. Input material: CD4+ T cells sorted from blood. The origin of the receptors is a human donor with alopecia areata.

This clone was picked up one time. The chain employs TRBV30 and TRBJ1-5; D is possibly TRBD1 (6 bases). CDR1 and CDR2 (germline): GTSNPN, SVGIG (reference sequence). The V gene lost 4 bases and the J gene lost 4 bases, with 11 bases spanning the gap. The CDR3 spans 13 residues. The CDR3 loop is CAWTGQRNQPQHF. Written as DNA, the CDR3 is TGTGCCTGGACCGGACAGCGAAATCAGCCCCAGCATTTT.

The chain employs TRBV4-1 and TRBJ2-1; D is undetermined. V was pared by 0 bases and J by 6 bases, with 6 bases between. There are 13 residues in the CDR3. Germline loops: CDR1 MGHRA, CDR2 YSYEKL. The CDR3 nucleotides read TGCGCCAGCAGCCAAGACCGATTCAATGAGCAGTTCTTC. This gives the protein CASSQDRFNEQFF.

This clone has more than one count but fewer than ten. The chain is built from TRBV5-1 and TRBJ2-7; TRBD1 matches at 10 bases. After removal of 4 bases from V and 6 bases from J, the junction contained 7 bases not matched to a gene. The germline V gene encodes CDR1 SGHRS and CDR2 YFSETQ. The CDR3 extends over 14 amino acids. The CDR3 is CASSVRDRGPEQYF. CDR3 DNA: TGCGCCAGCAGCGTCCGGGACAGGGGCCCCGAGCAGTACTTC.

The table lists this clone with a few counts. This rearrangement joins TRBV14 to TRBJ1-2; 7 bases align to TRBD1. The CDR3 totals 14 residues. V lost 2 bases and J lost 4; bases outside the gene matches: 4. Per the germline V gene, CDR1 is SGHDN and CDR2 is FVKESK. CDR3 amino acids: CASSQRQGPYGYTF. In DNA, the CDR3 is TGTGCCAGCAGCCAAAGACAGGGTCCCTATGGCTACACCTTC.

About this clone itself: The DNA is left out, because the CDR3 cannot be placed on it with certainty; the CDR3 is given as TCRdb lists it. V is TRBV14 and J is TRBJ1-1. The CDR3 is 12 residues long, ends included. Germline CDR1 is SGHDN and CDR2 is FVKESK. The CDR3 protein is CASSHVGRGTFF.

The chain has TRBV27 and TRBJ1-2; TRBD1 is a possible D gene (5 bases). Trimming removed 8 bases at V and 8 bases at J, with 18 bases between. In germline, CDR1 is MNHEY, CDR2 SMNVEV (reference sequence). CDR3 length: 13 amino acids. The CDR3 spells CASGSSGAGGYTF. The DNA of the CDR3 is TGTGCCAGCGGCTCCTCCGGGGCTGGAGGCTACACCTTC.

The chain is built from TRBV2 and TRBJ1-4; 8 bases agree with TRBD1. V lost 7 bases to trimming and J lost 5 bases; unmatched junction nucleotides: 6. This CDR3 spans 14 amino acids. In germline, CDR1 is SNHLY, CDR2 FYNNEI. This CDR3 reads CASTEDRANEKLFF. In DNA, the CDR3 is TGTGCCAGCACGGAGGACAGGGCGAATGAAAAACTGTTTTTT.

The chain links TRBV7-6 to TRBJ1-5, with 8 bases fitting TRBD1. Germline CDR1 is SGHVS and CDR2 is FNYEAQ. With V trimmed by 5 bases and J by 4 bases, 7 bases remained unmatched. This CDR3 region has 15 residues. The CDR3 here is CASSRGQGRNQPQHF. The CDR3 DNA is TGTGCCAGCAGCCGAGGACAGGGAAGAAATCAGCCCCAGCATTTT. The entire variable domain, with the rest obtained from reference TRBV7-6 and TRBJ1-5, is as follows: GAGVSQSPRYKVTKRGQDVALRCDPISGHVSLYWYRQALGQGPEFLTYFNYEAQQDKSGLPNDRFSAERPEGSISTLTIQRTEQRDSAMYRCASSRGQGRNQPQHFGDGTRLSIL.

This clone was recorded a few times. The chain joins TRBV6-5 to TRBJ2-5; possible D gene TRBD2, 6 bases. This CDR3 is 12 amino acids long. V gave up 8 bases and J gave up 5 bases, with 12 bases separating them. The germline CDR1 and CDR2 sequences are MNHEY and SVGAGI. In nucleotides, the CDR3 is TGTGCCAGCGGGTCGACTAGTGAGACCCAGTACTTC. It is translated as CASGSTSETQYF.

The CDR3 spells CASSGGGVGNEKLFF. The CDR3 DNA sequence: TGTGCCAGCAGTGGGGGTGGGGTGGGTAATGAAAAACTGTTTTTT. The chain employs TRBV28 and TRBJ1-4, with D possibly being TRBD1 (5 bases). The CDR3 sequence is 15 residues long. CDR1 is MDHEN and CDR2 is SYDVKM in the germline V gene. Trimming removed 5 bases from V and 4 bases from J, with 14 bases in between.

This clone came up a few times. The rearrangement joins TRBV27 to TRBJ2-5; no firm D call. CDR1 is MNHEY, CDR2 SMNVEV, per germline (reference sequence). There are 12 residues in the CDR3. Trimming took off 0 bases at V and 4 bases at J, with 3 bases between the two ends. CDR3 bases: TGTGCCAGCAGTTTATCGATAGAGACCCAGTACTTC. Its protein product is CASSLSIETQYF.

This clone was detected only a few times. CDR3 in DNA: TGTGCCAGCAAACACCGTGGAAGAGATCAGCCCCAGCATTTT. Amino acids: CASKHRGRDQPQHF. This rearrangement joins TRBV27 to TRBJ1-5; D remains unclear. This CDR3 has 14 amino acids. Between the trimmed V and J ends, which lost 7 bases and 5 bases, there was a span of 15 bases. In germline, CDR1 is MNHEY, CDR2 SMNVEV (reference sequence).

The CDR3 DNA reads TGCAGCGTTTACCGACAGGGGACGAACACCGGGGAGCTGTTTTTT. Amino acids: CSVYRQGTNTGELFF. The rearrangement uses TRBV29-1 and TRBJ2-2; 8 bases agree with TRBD1. This CDR3 is 15 amino acids long. Germline lookup yields CDR1 SQVTM and CDR2 ANQGSEA. Unmatched junction bases numbered 5, after V lost 5 bases and J lost 0 bases.

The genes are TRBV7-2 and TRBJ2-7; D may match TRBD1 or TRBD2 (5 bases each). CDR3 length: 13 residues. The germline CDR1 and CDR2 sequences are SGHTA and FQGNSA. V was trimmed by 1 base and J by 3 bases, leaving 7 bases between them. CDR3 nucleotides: TGTGCCAGCAGCTTAGGGGGGTTCTACGAGCAGTACTTC. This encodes CASSLGGFYEQYF.

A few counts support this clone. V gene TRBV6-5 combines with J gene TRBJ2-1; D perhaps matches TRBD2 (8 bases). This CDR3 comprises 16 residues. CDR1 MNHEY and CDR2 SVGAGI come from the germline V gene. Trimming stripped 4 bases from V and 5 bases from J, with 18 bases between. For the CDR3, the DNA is TGTGCCAGCAGTTCCCCCGGGACTAGGGGGCACAATGAGCAGTTCTTC. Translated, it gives CASSSPGTRGHNEQFF.

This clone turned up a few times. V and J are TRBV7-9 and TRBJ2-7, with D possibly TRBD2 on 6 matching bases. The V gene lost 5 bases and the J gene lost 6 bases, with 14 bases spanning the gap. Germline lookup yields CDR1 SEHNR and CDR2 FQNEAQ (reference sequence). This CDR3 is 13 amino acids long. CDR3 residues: CASSQRLEGEQYF. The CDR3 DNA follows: TGTGCCAGCAGCCAACGACTAGAGGGCGAGCAGTACTTC.

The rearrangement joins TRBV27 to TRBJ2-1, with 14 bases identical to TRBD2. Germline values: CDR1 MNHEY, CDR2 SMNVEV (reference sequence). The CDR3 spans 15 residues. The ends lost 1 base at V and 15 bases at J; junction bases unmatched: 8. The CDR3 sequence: CASSLLPGLAGVGFF. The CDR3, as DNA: TGTGCCAGCAGTTTATTACCGGGACTAGCGGGAGTGGGGTTCTTC.

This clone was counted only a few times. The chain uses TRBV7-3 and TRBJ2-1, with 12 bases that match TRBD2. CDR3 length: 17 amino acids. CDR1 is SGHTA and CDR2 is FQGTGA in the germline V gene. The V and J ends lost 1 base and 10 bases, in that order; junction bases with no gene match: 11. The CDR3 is CASSLSGASGRAGEQFF. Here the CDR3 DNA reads TGTGCCAGCAGCTTAAGTGGGGCTAGCGGGAGGGCCGGCGAGCAGTTCTTC. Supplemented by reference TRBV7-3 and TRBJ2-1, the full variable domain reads GAGVSQTPSNKVTEKGKYVELRCDPISGHTALYWYRQSLGQGPEFLIYFQGTGAADDSGLPNDRFFAVRPEGSVSTLKIQRTERGDSAVYLCASSLSGASGRAGEQFFGPGTRLTVL.

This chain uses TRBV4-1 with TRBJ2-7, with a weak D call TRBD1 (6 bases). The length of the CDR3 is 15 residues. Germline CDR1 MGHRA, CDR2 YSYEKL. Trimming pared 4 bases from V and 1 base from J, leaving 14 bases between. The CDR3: CASSPSRTVSYEQYF. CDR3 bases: TGCGCCAGCAGCCCCTCTCGGACAGTTTCCTACGAGCAGTACTTC.

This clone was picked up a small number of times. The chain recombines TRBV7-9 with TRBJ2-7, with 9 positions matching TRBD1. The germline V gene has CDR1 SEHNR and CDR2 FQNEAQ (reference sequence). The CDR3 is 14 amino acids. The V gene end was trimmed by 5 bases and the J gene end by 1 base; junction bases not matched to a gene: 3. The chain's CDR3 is CASSVGTGSYEQYF. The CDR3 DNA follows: TGTGCCAGCAGCGTCGGGACAGGGTCCTACGAGCAGTACTTC. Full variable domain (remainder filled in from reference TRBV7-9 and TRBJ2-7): DTGVSQNPRHKITKRGQNVTFRCDPISEHNRLYWYRQTLGQGPEFLTYFQNEAQLEKSRLLSDRFSAERPKGSFSTLEIQRTEQGDSAMYLCASSVGTGSYEQYFGPGTRLTVT.

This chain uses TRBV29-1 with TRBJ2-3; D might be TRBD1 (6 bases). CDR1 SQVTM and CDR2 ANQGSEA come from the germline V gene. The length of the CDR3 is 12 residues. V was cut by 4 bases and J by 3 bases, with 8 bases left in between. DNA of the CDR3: TGCAGCGTTGCCACAGGGACAGATACGCAGTATTTT. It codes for CSVATGTDTQYF.

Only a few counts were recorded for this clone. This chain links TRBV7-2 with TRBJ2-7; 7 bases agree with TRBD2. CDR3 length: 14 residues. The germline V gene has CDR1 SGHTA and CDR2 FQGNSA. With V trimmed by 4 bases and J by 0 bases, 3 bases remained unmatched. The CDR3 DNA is TGTGCCAGCAGCTCAGCGGGGAGCTCCTACGAGCAGTACTTC. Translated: CASSSAGSSYEQYF. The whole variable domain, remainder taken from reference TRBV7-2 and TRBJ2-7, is GAGVSQSPSNKVTEKGKDVELRCDPISGHTALYWYRQSLGQGLEFLIYFQGNSAPDKSGLPSDRFSAERTGGSVSTLTIQRTQQEDSAVYLCASSSAGSSYEQYFGPGTRLTVT.

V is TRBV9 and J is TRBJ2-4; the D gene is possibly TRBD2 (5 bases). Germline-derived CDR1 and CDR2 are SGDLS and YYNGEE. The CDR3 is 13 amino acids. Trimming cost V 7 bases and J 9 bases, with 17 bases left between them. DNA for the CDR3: TGTGCCAGCGCAAGGACCACTGCGGGCATTCAGTACTTC. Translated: CASARTTAGIQYF.

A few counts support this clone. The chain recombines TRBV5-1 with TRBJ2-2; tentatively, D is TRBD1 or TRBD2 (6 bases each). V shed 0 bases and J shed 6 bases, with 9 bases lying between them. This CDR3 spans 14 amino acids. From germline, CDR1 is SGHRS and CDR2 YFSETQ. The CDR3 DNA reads TGCGCCAGCAGCTTGGACAGGGAGGCCGGGGAGCTGTTTTTT. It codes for CASSLDREAGELFF.

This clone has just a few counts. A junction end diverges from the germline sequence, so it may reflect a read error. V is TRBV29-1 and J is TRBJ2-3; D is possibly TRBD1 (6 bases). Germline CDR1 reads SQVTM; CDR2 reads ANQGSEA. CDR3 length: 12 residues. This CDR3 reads CSAETGTDTQYF. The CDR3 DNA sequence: TGCAGCGCTGAAACAGGGACAGATACGCAGTATTTT.

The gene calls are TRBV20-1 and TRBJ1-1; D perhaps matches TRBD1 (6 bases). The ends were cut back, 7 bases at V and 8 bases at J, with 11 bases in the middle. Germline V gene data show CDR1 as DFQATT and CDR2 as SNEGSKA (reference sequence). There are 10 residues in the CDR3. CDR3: CSVGGREAFF. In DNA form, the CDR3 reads TGCAGTGTAGGGGGTCGAGAAGCTTTCTTT.

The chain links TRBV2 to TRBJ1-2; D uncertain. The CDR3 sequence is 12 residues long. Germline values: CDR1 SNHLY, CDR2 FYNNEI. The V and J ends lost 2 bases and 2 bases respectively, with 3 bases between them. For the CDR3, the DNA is TGTGCCAGCAGTGAACTAAACTATGGCTACACCTTC. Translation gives CASSELNYGYTF.

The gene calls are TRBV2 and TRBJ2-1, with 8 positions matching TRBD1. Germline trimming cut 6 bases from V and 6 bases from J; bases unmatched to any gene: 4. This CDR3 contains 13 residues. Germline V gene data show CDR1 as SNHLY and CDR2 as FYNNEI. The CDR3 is CASRETGANEQFF. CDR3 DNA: TGTGCCAGCAGGGAGACAGGGGCCAATGAGCAGTTCTTC. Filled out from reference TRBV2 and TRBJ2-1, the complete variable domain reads EPEVTQTPSHQVTQMGQEVILRCVPISNHLYFYWYRQILGQKVEFLVSFYNNEISEKSEIFDDQFSVERPDGSNFTLKIRSTKLEDSAMYFCASRETGANEQFFGPGTRLTVL.